The 32 T cell receptor beta chains given below trace back to one sample, sequenced in a study of blood T cell repertoires in COVID-19. Sequencing was performed with immunoSEQ multiplex PCR; in TCRdb, only in-frame clones are kept and a portion is missing. The sample includes 350,000 or so clones, roughly nine tenths of them seen just once. Source material: peripheral blood. Receptors originate from a woman aged 55 to 70 with COVID-19, enrolled during active disease.

The genes are TRBV11-3 and TRBJ2-1; 7 nucleotides agree with TRBD1. V lost 2 bases to trimming and J lost 2 bases; unmatched junction nucleotides: 3. CDR1 and CDR2 from the germline V gene are SGHNT and YENEEA. The CDR3 loop spans 15 amino acids. CDR3 nucleotide sequence: TGTGCCAGCAGCTTACACGGGACAGCCTACAATGAGCAGTTCTTC. The encoded protein is CASSLHGTAYNEQFF.

J is TRBJ2-3 and V is TRBV6-4, with D possibly matching TRBD2 (7 bases). In germline, CDR1 is MRHNA, CDR2 SNTAGT. V lost 1 base, J lost 3 bases, and 14 bases lay in between. The CDR3 totals 16 residues. The CDR3 region has the DNA TGTGCCAGCAGTGACTATGGGGGGGGCGCAACAGATACGCAGTATTTT. Translated, it gives CASSDYGGGATDTQYF.

V usage is TRBV29-1 and J usage is TRBJ1-1; no reliable D call. The V end lost 2 bases, the J end lost 4 bases, and 11 bases lay between the germline ends. CDR1 and CDR2 from the germline V gene are SQVTM and ANQGSEA. The CDR3 extends over 13 amino acids. The CDR3 bases are TGCAGCGTTGAATATACAAATCCCACTGAAGCTTTCTTT. Amino acid sequence: CSVEYTNPTEAFF.

The chain uses TRBV5-6 and TRBJ2-3; 7 nucleotides agree with TRBD2. The junction had 9 bases not matched to a gene; V was cut back by 1 base and J by 4 bases. The V gene's germline CDR1 is SGHDT and CDR2 YYEEEE. This CDR3 is 16 amino acids long. DNA of the CDR3: TGTGCCAGCAGCTTGCGGGAGCGGGGCTGGTCAGATACGCAGTATTTT. Residues: CASSLRERGWSDTQYF.

V is TRBV2 and J is TRBJ2-1; 8 nucleotides line up with TRBD2. CDR3 size: 14 residues. The V and J ends lost 11 bases and 5 bases, in that order; junction bases with no gene match: 11. The germline gives CDR1 SNHLY, CDR2 FYNNEI. CDR3 coding DNA: TGTGCCGGCCAGCGGGGGACGGCCGACAATGAGCAGTTCTTC. This translates into CAGQRGTADNEQFF.

The gene calls are TRBV28 and TRBJ1-3; 9 bases are shared with TRBD1. Germline V lookup: CDR1 MDHEN, CDR2 SYDVKM. The CDR3 has 15 residues. The trim removed 8 bases at V and 0 bases at J, leaving 5 bases unmatched. For the CDR3, the DNA is TGTGCCAGCCTCGGGGACAGGGCCTCTGGAAACACCATATATTTT. Amino acid sequence: CASLGDRASGNTIYF.

The rearrangement joins TRBV28 to TRBJ1-2; possibly TRBD1 for D (6 bases). CDR1 is MDHEN and CDR2 is SYDVKM in the germline V gene. The CDR3 contains 15 residues. V was pared by 6 bases and J by 2 bases, with 16 bases between. The CDR3 DNA follows: TGTGCCAGCAGAGACCAGACAGGAGTCAACTATGGCTACACCTTC. It yields the protein CASRDQTGVNYGYTF.

This clone was detected only once. CDR3 protein: CASSQVAGAVTDTQYF. CDR3 nucleotide sequence: TGTGCCAGCAGCCAAGTAGCGGGGGCCGTCACAGATACGCAGTATTTT. This rearrangement joins TRBV3-1 (or the pseudogene TRBV3-2) to TRBJ2-3, with 9 bases identical to TRBD2. V lost 1 base and J lost 2; bases outside the gene matches: 4. The CDR3 has 16 residues. Germline assignment: CDR1 LGHDT and CDR2 YNNKEL (reference sequence).

This sequence joins TRBV6-5 and TRBJ1-5; 7 bases are shared with TRBD1. The CDR3 consists of 15 residues. V was clipped by 6 bases and J by 2 bases; unmatched bases: 7. CDR1 MNHEY and CDR2 SVGAGI come from the germline V gene. This chain's CDR3 is CASRLGQTGNQPQHF. The CDR3 coding sequence is TGTGCCAGCAGGTTGGGACAGACGGGCAATCAGCCCCAGCATTTT.

This sequence joins TRBV4-1 and TRBJ1-3, with a weak D call TRBD1 (6 bases). The V gene lost 2 bases and the J gene lost 8 bases, with 19 bases spanning the gap. The CDR3 has 16 residues. CDR1 is MGHRA, CDR2 YSYEKL, per germline. CDR3 residues: CASSQTPGAMEYTIYF. In DNA, the CDR3 is TGCGCCAGCAGCCAAACACCAGGGGCGATGGAATACACCATATATTTT.

The V gene is TRBV3-1 (or the pseudogene TRBV3-2), the J gene TRBJ1-4, with 10 bases matching TRBD1. The V gene end was trimmed by 6 bases and the J gene end by 5 bases; junction bases not matched to a gene: 3. The CDR3 is 14 residues long. Per the germline V gene, CDR1 is LGHDT and CDR2 is YNNKEL (reference sequence). Written as DNA, the CDR3 is TGTGCCAGCAGGAAGGACAGGGGGAATGAAAAACTGTTTTTT. Encoded protein: CASRKDRGNEKLFF.

This clone appeared a single time. The chain carries TRBV7-9 and TRBJ2-2, with a tentative D call TRBD1 (6 bases). Per germline, CDR1 SEHNR and CDR2 FQNEAQ (reference sequence). V lost 4 bases, J lost 1 base, and 10 bases lay in between. This CDR3 is 15 amino acids long. CDR3: CASSSPGQNTGELFF. The CDR3 DNA sequence: TGTGCCAGCAGCTCCCCGGGACAGAACACCGGGGAGCTGTTTTTT.

A single count supports this clone. The genes are TRBV3-1 (or the pseudogene TRBV3-2) and TRBJ2-1; 15 nucleotides line up with TRBD2. Germline V gives CDR1 LGHDT, CDR2 YNNKEL (reference sequence). The J segment lost 4 bases and the V segment lost 4 bases, leaving 2 bases of the junction unmatched. This CDR3 is built from 16 residues. Written as DNA, the CDR3 is TGTGCCAGCAGCCCCGGACTAGCGGGGGGGTACAATGAGCAGTTCTTC. Protein: CASSPGLAGGYNEQFF.

This sequence joins TRBV12-3 or TRBV12-4 and TRBJ1-2; 7 bases map to TRBD1. The CDR3 has 13 amino acids. V lost 5 bases, J lost 7 bases, and 7 bases stayed unmatched. The CDR3 here is CASSRTQGLGYTF. For the CDR3, the DNA is TGTGCCAGCAGTCGGACACAGGGGCTTGGCTACACCTTC.

The rearrangement links TRBV6-1 to TRBJ1-2; 7 positions match TRBD1. Germline V gene sequence: CDR1 MNHNS, CDR2 SASEGT. This CDR3 is built from 15 residues. The junction had 7 bases not matched to a gene; V was cut back by 2 bases and J by 4 bases. The CDR3 loop is CASSEWGQSSYGYTF. CDR3 bases: TGTGCCAGCAGTGAATGGGGACAGTCCTCCTATGGCTACACCTTC.

The DNA of the CDR3 is TGTGCCATCAGTGTGGGGGGAAACACCGGGGAGCTGTTTTTT. Translated: CAISVGGNTGELFF. The chain recombines TRBV10-3 with TRBJ2-2, with D tentatively TRBD2 (6 bases). Between the trimmed V and J ends, which lost 4 bases and 2 bases, there was a span of 8 bases. CDR1 is ENHRY and CDR2 is SYGVKD in the germline V gene. CDR3 size: 14 residues.

Notes on this clone: Other nucleotide sequences in the sample specify the same CDR3. This CDR3 reads CASSQGARSETQYF. The CDR3 region has the DNA TGTGCCAGCAGCCAAGGGGCCCGGTCCGAGACCCAGTACTTC. This chain links TRBV14 with TRBJ2-5; D not resolved. The CDR3 loop spans 14 amino acids. V lost 1 base to trimming and J lost 5 bases, with 11 bases between them. CDR1 is SGHDN, CDR2 FVKESK, per germline.

The chain recombines TRBV2 with TRBJ2-5, with D maybe TRBD1 (5 bases). CDR3 size: 12 residues. V gave up 4 bases and J gave up 5 bases, with 8 bases separating them. Per germline, CDR1 SNHLY and CDR2 FYNNEI. CDR3 region: CASSVSGETQYF. The CDR3 DNA reads TGTGCCAGCAGTGTGTCAGGGGAGACCCAGTACTTC.

This chain uses TRBV7-3 with TRBJ1-3; possible D gene TRBD1, 6 bases. CDR3 length: 14 amino acids. V was trimmed by 5 bases and J by 2 bases, leaving 10 bases between them. Germline loops: CDR1 SGHTA, CDR2 FQGTGA. This chain's CDR3 is CASSVPGAGNTIYF. CDR3 sequence (DNA): TGTGCCAGCAGCGTCCCAGGGGCTGGAAACACCATATATTTT.

V gene TRBV5-1 combines with J gene TRBJ1-1; tentatively, D is TRBD1 (6 bases). CDR1 is SGHRS, CDR2 YFSETQ, per germline. V dropped 2 bases and J dropped 1 base, with 12 bases sitting between them. The CDR3 consists of 15 residues. The chain's CDR3 is CASSFNRVRNTEAFF. CDR3 coding DNA: TGCGCCAGCAGCTTTAACAGGGTCAGGAACACTGAAGCTTTCTTT.

CDR3 region: CASSSPGLATEAFF. For the CDR3, the DNA is TGTGCCAGCAGCTCCCCCGGGCTAGCTACTGAAGCTTTCTTT. V and J are TRBV7-9 and TRBJ1-1; D ambiguous. Trimming left V 4 bases short and J 5 bases short, with 14 bases between. This CDR3 region has 14 residues. Germline V gives CDR1 SEHNR, CDR2 FQNEAQ (reference sequence).

This chain connects TRBV30 to TRBJ1-2; 7 positions agree with TRBD1. The V and J ends lost 2 bases and 8 bases, in that order; junction bases with no gene match: 5. Germline CDR1 GTSNPN, CDR2 SVGIG (reference sequence). The CDR3 sequence is 12 residues long. Here the CDR3 reads CAWSRGLEGYTF. In DNA form, the CDR3 reads TGTGCCTGGAGTAGGGGGCTGGAGGGCTACACCTTC.

As for this clone: Other DNA sequences in the same sample also yield this CDR3. This chain uses TRBV18 with TRBJ1-1; D not certain. Germline CDR1 reads KGHSH; CDR2 reads LQKENI. CDR3 size: 13 residues. V lost 2 bases to trimming and J lost 0 bases, with 4 bases between them. The CDR3 here is CASSPSLNTEAFF. The DNA for the CDR3 is TGTGCCAGCTCACCATCGTTGAACACTGAAGCTTTCTTT.

The J gene is TRBJ1-6, the V gene TRBV28; TRBD1 matches 10 bases. Trimming at V came to 6 bases and at J to 10 bases, leaving 9 bases not matched to a gene. Germline CDR1 is MDHEN and CDR2 is SYDVKM. The CDR3 is 15 residues long. DNA of the CDR3: TGTGCCAGCAGGGGAGCCGGGACAGGGGCCTCACCCCTCCACTTT. Protein: CASRGAGTGASPLHF.

The sample holds one count of this clone. This chain joins TRBV27 and TRBJ1-3; tentative D call: TRBD1 (6 bases). The CDR3 has 16 residues. The V end lost 2 bases, the J end lost 2 bases, and 13 bases lay between the germline ends. Per the germline V gene, CDR1 is MNHEY and CDR2 is SMNVEV (reference sequence). Here the CDR3 reads CASSLTSSGAGNTIYF. CDR3 in DNA: TGTGCCAGCAGTTTAACATCCTCAGGGGCTGGAAACACCATATATTTT.

The V call is TRBV7-9, the J call TRBJ1-4; 9 bases match TRBD1. CDR3 length: 14 amino acids. Germline V gene lookup returns CDR1 SEHNR and CDR2 FQNEAQ (reference sequence). Trimming at V came to 5 bases and at J to 8 bases, leaving 6 bases not matched to a gene. The CDR3 DNA follows: TGTGCCAGCAGCGAGGACAGGGGTAGCGAAAAACTGTTTTTT. It yields the protein CASSEDRGSEKLFF.

The rearrangement uses TRBV5-1 and TRBJ1-1, with TRBD1 matching 11 bases. The J segment lost 4 bases and the V segment lost 4 bases, leaving 6 bases of the junction unmatched. Germline V gene lookup returns CDR1 SGHRS and CDR2 YFSETQ. This CDR3 is built from 15 residues. In DNA form, the CDR3 reads TGCGCCAGCAGCGTCCCCGGGACAGGGGGCACTGAAGCTTTCTTT. The encoded protein is CASSVPGTGGTEAFF. Together with reference TRBV5-1 and TRBJ1-1, the CDR3 gives the full variable domain: KAGVTQTPRYLIKTRGQQVTLSCSPISGHRSVSWYQQTPGQGLQFLFEYFSETQRNKGNFPGRFSGRQFSNSRSEMNVSTLELGDSALYLCASSVPGTGGTEAFFGQGTRLTVV.

V is TRBV18 and J is TRBJ1-1; D gene uncertain. CDR1 is KGHSH and CDR2 is LQKENI in the germline V gene. Between the trimmed V and J ends, which lost 3 bases and 0 bases, there was a span of 8 bases. This CDR3 region has 14 residues. CDR3 nucleotide sequence: TGTGCCAGCTCACCCCGGGAGCTGAACACTGAAGCTTTCTTT. This sequence encodes CASSPRELNTEAFF.

The rearrangement uses TRBV5-8 and TRBJ1-1; D is ambiguous. The V gene lost 4 bases and the J gene lost 7 bases, with 8 bases spanning the gap. This CDR3 has 11 residues. Germline assignment: CDR1 SGHTS and CDR2 YDEGEE. The CDR3 is CASSGRGEAFF. The CDR3 DNA follows: TGTGCCAGCAGCGGCCGGGGTGAAGCTTTCTTT. The variable domain in full, with the rest retrieved from reference TRBV5-8 and TRBJ1-1, is EAGVTQSPTHLIKTRGQQATLRCSPISGHTSVYWYQQALGLGLQFLLWYDEGEERNRGNFPPRFSGRQFPNYSSELNVNALELEDSALYLCASSGRGEAFFGQGTRLTVV.

This clone was detected only once. J is TRBJ2-5 and V is TRBV6-6; maybe TRBD2 (6 bases). The CDR3 has 13 residues. Germline V gene lookup returns CDR1 MNHNY and CDR2 SVGAGI (reference sequence). V shed 4 bases and J shed 3 bases, with 9 bases lying between them. Written as DNA, the CDR3 is TGTGCCAGCAGTTTGGGACTCAAAGAGACCCAGTACTTC. This sequence encodes CASSLGLKETQYF.

The chain uses TRBV11-1 and TRBJ2-3; 8 positions agree with TRBD1. Germline V gene lookup returns CDR1 SGHAT and CDR2 FQDESV (reference sequence). The CDR3 has 15 amino acids. Trimming took 4 bases from V and 0 from J; bases not matched to a gene: 3. CDR3 DNA sequence: TGTGCCAGCAGCTCCGGACAGGGAAGCACAGATACGCAGTATTTT. This encodes CASSSGQGSTDTQYF.

The chain combines TRBV6-5 with TRBJ2-7; 7 bases map to TRBD2. The length of the CDR3 is 14 residues. Germline CDR1 is MNHEY and CDR2 is SVGAGI. The V and J ends lost 6 bases and 3 bases, in that order; junction bases with no gene match: 8. The CDR3 region is CASSRREGNYEQYF. The CDR3 DNA is TGTGCCAGCAGCCGGAGGGAGGGGAACTACGAGCAGTACTTC.